Listed here is a single T cell receptor (beta chain). The data derive from a study of control samples from healthy donors and cancer patients. Produced via immunoSEQ multiplex PCR; TCRdb's table is partial and in-frame only. The repertoire holds 100,000 to 150,000 clones, with 80% to 95% as singletons. The CDR3 is 14 residues long. Germline V gene sequence: CDR1 MNHEY, CDR2 SVGAGI. V gave up 5 bases and J gave up 1 base, with 11 bases separating them. J is TRBJ1-1 and V is TRBV6-5; D unresolved. Sequencing was carried out using blood. This TCR came from a man aged 18 to 29 in good health. Here the CDR3 DNA reads TGTGCCAGCAGTACACTCCGCAAGAACACTGAAGCTTTCTTT. Protein: CASSTLRKNTEAFF.